Below are 24 T cell receptor beta chains sequenced from a single sample in a study of response to subunit inactivated influenza vaccine. Via MiXCR, TCRdb re-called the RT-PCR reads, giving one row per CDR3 protein. Among some 540,000 distinct CDR3 sequences listed, approximately 20% were seen once. These data also formed part of another study, on T cells expressing NK-cell markers. According to that study: Scientists made TCR beta cDNA using 5'RACE template switching with UMIs.

The specimen was CD4+ T cells sorted from PBMCs, collected roughly 12 days after vaccination. The receptors shown here come from a middle-aged man who received an inactivated influenza vaccine.

This clonotype has at least ten counts. The chain carries TRBV4-3 and TRBJ2-3; weak D call: TRBD2 (5 bases). Trimming took off 3 bases at V and 1 base at J, with 17 bases between the two ends. Per germline, CDR1 LGHNA and CDR2 YSLEER. CDR3 size: 17 residues. CDR3: CASSQSFASGGTDTQYF. The DNA of the CDR3 is TGCGCCAGCAGCCAGAGTTTTGCATCCGGGGGCACAGATACGCAGTATTTT.

The chain recombines TRBV6-2 or TRBV6-3 with TRBJ2-3; 10 bases are shared with TRBD1. Per germline, CDR1 MNHEY and CDR2 SVGEGT. CDR3 size: 18 residues. The trim removed 2 bases at V and 2 bases at J, leaving 10 bases unmatched. For the CDR3, the DNA is TGTGCCAGCAGTTACGCCCGATGGACAGGGGGAACCACAGATACGCAGTATTTT. Translation gives CASSYARWTGGTTDTQYF.

V and J are TRBV3-1 and TRBJ2-3, with 7 bases fitting TRBD2. This CDR3 is built from 16 residues. CDR1 and CDR2 from the germline V gene are LGHDT and YNNKEL (reference sequence). The trim removed 4 bases at V and 1 base at J, leaving 8 bases unmatched. CDR3 nucleotides: TGTGCCAGCAGCCTGGGCGGGAGAAGTCGCACAGATACGCAGTATTTT. It codes for CASSLGGRSRTDTQYF.

This chain connects TRBV5-6 to TRBJ2-3; possible D gene TRBD2, 7 bases. Trimming shortened V by 0 bases and J by 4 bases, and 12 bases separated the two germline ends. Germline-derived CDR1 and CDR2 are SGHDT and YYEEEE. CDR3 length: 15 amino acids. As DNA, the CDR3 is TGTGCCAGCAGCTTGGATACAGGGAGGGCAGATACGCAGTATTTT. Translated, it gives CASSLDTGRADTQYF.

V is TRBV12-3 or TRBV12-4 and J is TRBJ1-2; a possible D gene is TRBD1 (6 bases). Trimming stripped 5 bases from V and 10 bases from J, with 20 bases between. The CDR3 has 14 amino acids. The CDR3 DNA is TGTGCCAGCAGTGACTCACAGGGCCCTGCGGCCTACACCTTC. This gives the protein CASSDSQGPAAYTF.

The chain couples TRBV10-2 to TRBJ2-2, with 8 positions matching TRBD1. V trimming: 8 bases; J trimming: 1 base; junction bases outside the gene matches: 6. CDR1 and CDR2 (germline): WSHSY, SAAADI. The CDR3 spans 15 residues. In nucleotides, the CDR3 is TGCGCCAGCGAACCGGACAGGGTGAACACCGGGGAGCTGTTTTTT. This codes for CASEPDRVNTGELFF.

There are a few counts of this clonotype. The junction and the germline gene differ at one end; a read error may be behind it. V usage is TRBV2 and J usage is TRBJ2-1, with 9 positions matching TRBD2. The CDR3 has 13 amino acids. Looked up from germline, CDR1 is SNHLY and CDR2 is FYNNEI. In nucleotides, the CDR3 is TGTGCCAGCAGTGGTCTAGCGGGAAATGGGCAGTTCTTC. Translated, it gives CASSGLAGNGQFF.

The genes are TRBV5-5 and TRBJ2-3; TRBD2 agrees at 10 bases. CDR3 size: 16 residues. J was trimmed by 3 bases and V by 3 bases; bases with no gene match: 7. Germline CDR1 reads SGHKS; CDR2 reads YYEKEE (reference sequence). The CDR3 loop is CASSSNSLAGTDTQYF. CDR3 nucleotide sequence: TGTGCCAGCAGCTCCAACTCACTAGCGGGGACAGATACGCAGTATTTT.

The V and J genes are TRBV25-1 and TRBJ2-7, with TRBD2 matching 8 bases. There are 13 residues in the CDR3. In germline, CDR1 is MGHDK, CDR2 SYGVNS. V gave up 6 bases and J gave up 2 bases; unmatched junction bases: 3. CDR3 sequence (DNA): TGTGCCAGCAGGGTCGGGGGGGCCTACGAGCAGTACTTC. It codes for CASRVGGAYEQYF.

This clonotype was found a few times. V is TRBV10-2 and J is TRBJ2-7, with D tentatively TRBD1 (6 bases). V shed 7 bases and J shed 1 base, with 20 bases lying between them. Germline V gene data show CDR1 as WSHSY and CDR2 as SAAADI. The CDR3 covers 16 residues. This CDR3 is CASNPSDSSGSYEQYF. In nucleotides, the CDR3 is TGCGCCAGCAATCCCTCGGACAGTAGTGGGTCCTACGAGCAGTACTTC.

The chain employs TRBV12-3 or TRBV12-4 and TRBJ2-6; D gene unclear. The CDR3 has 15 amino acids. Trimming stripped 5 bases from V and 4 bases from J, with 12 bases between. The CDR3: CASSGRAPGANVLTF. In nucleotides, the CDR3 is TGTGCCAGCAGTGGCCGGGCTCCCGGGGCCAACGTCCTGACTTTC.

In this sample, this clonotype turned up a few times. This chain connects TRBV12-3 or TRBV12-4 to TRBJ2-5, with TRBD1 identical over 7 bases. The CDR3 is 17 amino acids. The V segment lost 1 base and the J segment 1 base; nucleotides outside the gene matches: 9. In DNA, the CDR3 is TGTGCCAGCAGTTTAGGGCACAGGGGTATAGGCCAAGAGACCCAGTACTTC. This codes for CASSLGHRGIGQETQYF.

V and J are TRBV7-2 and TRBJ2-7; 7 bases align to TRBD1. Per germline, CDR1 SGHTA and CDR2 FQGNSA. The V gene end was trimmed by 1 base and the J gene end by 2 bases; junction bases not matched to a gene: 8. There are 16 residues in the CDR3. CDR3 coding DNA: TGTGCCAGCAGCTTAGGGGCACAGGGGCGCGCCTACGAGCAGTACTTC. Translation: CASSLGAQGRAYEQYF.

This chain uses TRBV3-1 with TRBJ2-7; D call uncertain. V lost 10 bases and J lost 4, with 11 bases in between. Germline loops: CDR1 LGHDT, CDR2 YNNKEL (reference sequence). This CDR3 is built from 11 residues. The CDR3 here is CATSGGYEQYF. DNA for the CDR3: TGTGCCACCAGTGGTGGTTACGAGCAGTACTTC.

V usage is TRBV7-9 and J usage is TRBJ1-5; 8 nucleotides line up with TRBD1. The germline CDR1 and CDR2 sequences are SEHNR and FQNEAQ (reference sequence). The CDR3 spans 14 residues. V was pared by 4 bases and J by 7 bases, with 6 bases of the junction left unmatched. CDR3 protein: CASSSSTGEQPQHF. The CDR3 coding sequence is TGTGCCAGCAGCTCCTCGACAGGGGAACAGCCCCAGCATTTT.

This clonotype was observed once. The chain joins TRBV20-1 to TRBJ2-3, with 12 bases matching TRBD2. The CDR3 loop spans 15 amino acids. CDR1 and CDR2 (germline): DFQATT, SNEGSKA (reference sequence). The V gene end was trimmed by 8 bases and the J gene end by 6 bases; junction bases not matched to a gene: 12. Written as DNA, the CDR3 is TGCAGTAATACTGGACTAGCGGGGCCCCGGGATACGCAGTATTTT. It yields the protein CSNTGLAGPRDTQYF.

This clonotype has a handful of counts. The chain couples TRBV5-5 to TRBJ1-4, with a possible D match to TRBD1 (6 bases). In germline, CDR1 is SGHKS, CDR2 YYEKEE (reference sequence). CDR3 size: 16 residues. V was cut by 2 bases and J by 4 bases, with 15 bases left in between. The CDR3 protein is CASSFSGTRGNEKLFF. CDR3 bases: TGTGCCAGCAGCTTTAGTGGGACAAGGGGTAATGAAAAACTGTTTTTT.

This clonotype showed up just a few times. At one end, the junction sequence differs from germline, possibly due to a read error. The rearrangement uses TRBV7-9 and TRBJ2-7, with D unresolved. CDR1 and CDR2 (germline): SEHNR, FQNEAQ (reference sequence). The CDR3 has 12 residues. CDR3 protein: CASSGPGGLKDF. DNA for the CDR3: TGTGCCAGCAGCGGGCCCGGCGGATTGAAGGACTTC.

This clonotype was counted only a few times. V and J are TRBV12-3 or TRBV12-4 and TRBJ2-3, with D perhaps TRBD1 or TRBD2 (5 bases each). The CDR3 runs to 16 residues. V dropped 3 bases and J dropped 1 base, with 14 bases sitting between them. The CDR3: CASSFSPGAGTDTQYF. The CDR3 DNA follows: TGTGCCAGCAGTTTCTCCCCCGGGGCGGGCACAGATACGCAGTATTTT.

The chain is built from TRBV5-6 and TRBJ1-3; 9 bases are shared with TRBD1. Trimming at V came to 0 bases and at J to 4 bases, leaving 2 bases not matched to a gene. Germline V gene lookup returns CDR1 SGHDT and CDR2 YYEEEE. The CDR3 length is 15 residues. This CDR3 reads CASSLGDRVGNTIYF. In DNA, the CDR3 is TGTGCCAGCAGCTTGGGGGACAGGGTCGGAAACACCATATATTTT.

Only a few counts were recorded for this clonotype. The gene calls are TRBV6-1 and TRBJ1-1; the match to TRBD1 covers 7 bases. Germline values: CDR1 MNHNS, CDR2 SASEGT. After removal of 6 bases from V and 1 base from J, the junction contained 5 bases not matched to a gene. The CDR3 covers 14 residues. CDR3: CASRAGTANTEAFF. The DNA of the CDR3 is TGTGCCAGCAGGGCCGGGACAGCGAACACTGAAGCTTTCTTT.

The rearrangement links TRBV29-1 to TRBJ2-1; D is ambiguous. V dropped 7 bases and J dropped 3 bases, with 16 bases sitting between them. The CDR3 has 14 residues. CDR1 is SQVTM, CDR2 ANQGSEA, per germline. The CDR3 loop is CSANMGLGYNEQFF. In DNA, the CDR3 is TGCAGCGCCAACATGGGATTAGGCTACAATGAGCAGTTCTTC.

This clonotype was recorded a few times. The gene calls are TRBV15 and TRBJ2-5; no clear D gene. The germline V gene encodes CDR1 LNHNV and CDR2 YYDKDF (reference sequence). The CDR3 has 15 residues. V lost 1 base and J 3 bases, leaving 12 bases between the germline ends. The CDR3 loop reads CATSRVGRREETQYF. The DNA for the CDR3 is TGTGCCACCAGCAGAGTTGGTCGAAGGGAAGAGACCCAGTACTTC.

This clonotype was counted only a few times. The chain is built from TRBV11-2 and TRBJ2-1; D gene uncertain. Germline loops: CDR1 SGHAT, CDR2 FQNNGV. V lost 2 bases, J lost 6 bases, and 11 bases lay in between. This CDR3 is built from 14 residues. The CDR3 reads CASSLILASNEQFF. The DNA of the CDR3 is TGTGCCAGCAGCTTAATATTAGCTTCCAATGAGCAGTTCTTC.